The 18 T cell receptor beta chains below all came from one sample that was sequenced in a study of metastatic and nonmetastatic thyroid tumors. Through MiXCR, TCRdb re-clonotyped the PCR reads. The sample records about 33,000 clones, approximately 15% being singletons. Thyroid surgery had not been preceded by any treatment in any patient. The sequenced sample was blood. Receptor source: a female donor with papillary thyroid cancer or a benign thyroid nodule (not recorded which). Some clones in this sample may be carry-over from other donors' samples.

There are many counts of this clone. The chain employs TRBV5-6 and TRBJ2-5; TRBD2 matches at 11 bases. The CDR3 runs to 16 residues. Germline V gives CDR1 SGHDT, CDR2 YYEEEE. V lost 4 bases to trimming and J lost 1 base; unmatched junction nucleotides: 6. The CDR3 nucleotides are TGTGCCAGCAGCCCCGGACTAGCGGGCCGCCAAGAGACCCAGTACTTC. Protein product: CASSPGLAGRQETQYF. Complete variable domain (other parts from reference TRBV5-6 and TRBJ2-5): DAGVTQSPTHLIKTRGQQVTLRCSPKSGHDTVSWYQQALGQGPQFIFQYYEEEERQRGNFPDRFSGHQFPNYSSELNVNALLLGDSALYLCASSPGLAGRQETQYFGPGTRLLVL.

This clone was seen repeatedly, ten times or more. The V and J genes are TRBV5-1 and TRBJ2-3, with 9 bases that match TRBD1. V was clipped by 4 bases and J by 2 bases; unmatched bases: 8. The CDR3 spans 16 residues. Germline lookup yields CDR1 SGHRS and CDR2 YFSETQ. The CDR3 sequence: CASSPQGARPTDTQYF. The CDR3 nucleotides are TGCGCCAGCAGCCCACAGGGGGCTCGACCCACAGATACGCAGTATTTT.

This clone has just a few counts. A read error may explain this, as a much larger clone is one base away. This chain uses TRBV5-6 with TRBJ2-7; 9 nucleotides match TRBD2. The CDR3 is 14 amino acids. Germline assignment: CDR1 SGHDT and CDR2 YYEEEE. The junction had 5 bases not matched to a gene; V was cut back by 0 bases and J by 7 bases. DNA for the CDR3: TGTGCCAGCAGCTTGGGAGGACTAGCGAATGAGCAGTACTTC. This sequence encodes CASSLGGLANEQYF. Full variable domain (rest looked up from reference TRBV5-6 and TRBJ2-7): DAGVTQSPTHLIKTRGQQVTLRCSPKSGHDTVSWYQQALGQGPQFIFQYYEEEERQRGNFPDRFSGHQFPNYSSELNVNALLLGDSALYLCASSLGGLANEQYFGPGTRLTVT.

The CDR3 coding sequence is TGTGCCAGCACCTCTCCCAGGGGGGAGGAAAGGGAGCAGTACTTC. Protein sequence: CASTSPRGEEREQYF. The chain combines TRBV28 with TRBJ2-7, with TRBD1 as a possible D gene (7 bases). Germline lookup yields CDR1 MDHEN and CDR2 SYDVKM. CDR3 length: 15 amino acids. The V end was cut by 7 bases, the J end by 7 bases, with 23 bases between.

This chain uses TRBV6-2 or TRBV6-3 with TRBJ2-7; 7 bases fit TRBD1. Germline V gene lookup returns CDR1 MNHEY and CDR2 SVGEGT. The CDR3 sequence is 16 residues long. The ends lost 2 bases at V and 9 bases at J; junction bases unmatched: 16. CDR3 region: CASSYHRGNFADTQYF. In DNA, the CDR3 is TGTGCCAGCAGTTACCACAGGGGCAATTTCGCAGATACGCAGTACTTC.

This clone came up many times. V gene TRBV7-9 combines with J gene TRBJ1-2, with D possibly being TRBD1 (5 bases). The CDR3 contains 14 residues. V gave up 0 bases and J gave up 2 bases, with 7 bases separating them. From germline, CDR1 is SEHNR and CDR2 FQNEAQ (reference sequence). In nucleotides, the CDR3 is TGTGCCAGCAGCTTAGCGGGACTAAACTATGGCTACACCTTC. As protein: CASSLAGLNYGYTF.

This clone appeared many times. The genes are TRBV7-2 and TRBJ1-5; 7 bases line up with TRBD1. The ends lost 5 bases at V and 3 bases at J; junction bases unmatched: 7. The CDR3 contains 15 residues. Germline assignment: CDR1 SGHTA and CDR2 FQGNSA. As DNA, the CDR3 is TGTGCCAGCAGCCTCAACAGGGGCCTCAATCAGCCCCAGCATTTT. Its protein is CASSLNRGLNQPQHF.

Worth noting for this clone: At the DNA level, this CDR3 is encoded by other sequences in the same sample as well. The CDR3 DNA follows: TGCAGTGCCAAGAAGGTCGGGGGCGGCAGTCAGCCCCAGCATTTT. It encodes CSAKKVGGGSQPQHF. The chain recombines TRBV20-1 with TRBJ1-5; tentatively, D is TRBD1 (6 bases). Germline V gene sequence: CDR1 DFQATT, CDR2 SNEGSKA (reference sequence). The CDR3 runs to 15 residues. Trimming removed 6 bases at V and 6 bases at J, with 21 bases between.

To note about this clone: The junction departs from germline at one end; a sequencing error may be responsible. The rearrangement joins TRBV20-1 to TRBJ1-5, with 10 positions matching TRBD1. This CDR3 is built from 14 residues. CDR1 is DFQATT, CDR2 SNEGSKA, per germline (reference sequence). The CDR3 nucleotides read TGCAGTGCGCAAAAGACAGGGGGCAATCAGCCCCATTATTTT. This translates into CSAQKTGGNQPHYF.

The chain couples TRBV12-3 or TRBV12-4 to TRBJ1-2; possibly TRBD1 for D (6 bases). The CDR3 has 13 residues. The V gene lost 2 bases and the J gene lost 3 bases, with 7 bases spanning the gap. For the CDR3, the DNA is TGTGCCAGCAGTTTAAGGGGGTACTATGGCTACACCTTC. This encodes CASSLRGYYGYTF.

In its sample, this clone was seen many times. The rearrangement links TRBV4-2 to TRBJ1-4, with D uncertain. The CDR3 runs to 18 residues. The germline V and J ends were trimmed by 0 bases and 0 bases, with 14 bases remaining between them. Per the germline V gene, CDR1 is LGHNA and CDR2 is YNFKEQ. The CDR3 sequence is CASSQEVWVGATNEKLFF. In DNA form, the CDR3 reads TGTGCCAGCAGCCAAGAGGTGTGGGTGGGTGCAACTAATGAAAAACTGTTTTTT.

This clone was observed many times. The CDR3 sequence: CASSSQPGRTDTQYF. The CDR3 DNA is TGTGCCAGCAGCTCGCAGCCGGGCAGAACAGATACGCAGTATTTT. The chain uses TRBV7-3 and TRBJ2-3; D gene ambiguous. Trimming pared 4 bases from V and 3 bases from J, leaving 14 bases between. Germline CDR1 and CDR2: SGHTA and FQGTGA. This CDR3 is built from 15 residues.

This clone has a count of ten or more. The V call is TRBV7-2, the J call TRBJ2-3; no clear D gene. This CDR3 is built from 14 residues. Germline V gene sequence: CDR1 SGHTA, CDR2 FQGNSA. Deletions cut 1 base from V and 0 bases from J, with 5 bases between. As DNA, the CDR3 is TGTGCCAGCAGCTTAGTCATAAGCACAGATACGCAGTATTTT. It is translated as CASSLVISTDTQYF.

This clone was seen many times. CDR3 bases: TGTGCCAGCAGCTTTATACGAAGCAGTGAGCAGTTCTTC. As protein: CASSFIRSSEQFF. The chain uses TRBV7-3 and TRBJ2-1; no clear D. Per germline, CDR1 SGHTA and CDR2 FQGTGA. The V end was cut by 3 bases, the J end by 9 bases, with 12 bases between. The CDR3 extends over 13 amino acids. Using reference TRBV7-3 and TRBJ2-1 for the parts outside the CDR3, the full variable domain is GAGVSQTPSNKVTEKGKYVELRCDPISGHTALYWYRQSLGQGPEFLIYFQGTGAADDSGLPNDRFFAVRPEGSVSTLKIQRTERGDSAVYLCASSFIRSSEQFFGPGTRLTVL.

With regard to this clone: A clone one base away is much larger, so this may be a read error. This chain connects TRBV25-1 to TRBJ1-4; possibly TRBD1 for D (6 bases). Germline loops: CDR1 MGHDK, CDR2 SYGVNS. This CDR3 has 15 amino acids. V was trimmed by 1 base and J by 6 bases, leaving 12 bases between them. This CDR3 reads CASSESGGGDEKLFF. The DNA for the CDR3 is TGTGCCAGCAGTGAATCTGGGGGCGGGGATGAAAAACTGTTTTTT.

This clone showed up many times. CDR3 sequence reads: CASSLGLAGVSDTQYF. The CDR3 nucleotides read TGTGCCAGCAGCTTAGGACTAGCGGGGGTATCAGATACGCAGTATTTT. The chain recombines TRBV11-3 with TRBJ2-3; 12 positions agree with TRBD2. The CDR3 totals 16 residues. The junction had 3 bases not matched to a gene; V was cut back by 1 base and J by 4 bases. Germline V lookup: CDR1 SGHNT, CDR2 YENEEA.

In its sample, this clone was seen many times. CDR3 in DNA: TGTGCCAGCAGCCCAGGGGGAGGGCGGCAAGAGACCCAGTACTTC. Encoded protein: CASSPGGGRQETQYF. The chain couples TRBV7-3 to TRBJ2-5; D tentatively fits TRBD1 or TRBD2 (7 bases each). This CDR3 comprises 15 residues. Germline CDR1 and CDR2: SGHTA and FQGTGA. V was trimmed by 5 bases and J by 2 bases, leaving 15 bases between them.

In this sample, this clone turned up a few times. V is TRBV12-5 and J is TRBJ2-7; 7 bases align to TRBD1. Germline-derived CDR1 and CDR2 are LGHNT and FRNRAP. V lost 7 bases to trimming and J lost 3 bases; unmatched junction nucleotides: 15. This CDR3 contains 16 residues. This chain's CDR3 is CASAHVVGQCLYEQYF. The CDR3 DNA is TGTGCTAGTGCTCATGTGGTGGGACAGTGCCTCTACGAGCAGTACTTC.